The 29 T cell receptor beta chains presented below share a single source sample, sequenced in a study of shared clonotypes between healthy human individuals. Sequencing was performed with immunoSEQ multiplex PCR; in TCRdb, only in-frame clones are kept and a portion is missing. This repertoire shows 450,000 to 600,000 clones, around 80% found once; its top ten account for 10% to 15%. The sample consisted of PBMCs. The receptors here all came from a woman aged 40-49 years in good health. Some clones in this sample may be carry-over from other donors' samples.

The chain employs TRBV19 and TRBJ2-1; D possibly corresponds to TRBD2 (5 bases). Germline CDR1 LNHDA, CDR2 SQIVND (reference sequence). This CDR3 comprises 14 residues. Trimming cost V 4 bases and J 8 bases, with 15 bases left between them. This CDR3 is CASSKTPDSYEQFF. In DNA, the CDR3 is TGTGCCAGTAGTAAAACACCGGACTCATATGAGCAGTTCTTC.

This clone was recorded at least ten times. The genes are TRBV9 and TRBJ1-1; D gene unclear. Germline V gene sequence: CDR1 SGDLS, CDR2 YYNGEE. Trimming shortened V by 0 bases and J by 3 bases, and 6 bases separated the two germline ends. The CDR3 has 13 residues. The CDR3 protein is CASSVGTDTEAFF. DNA for the CDR3: TGTGCCAGCAGCGTAGGAACAGACACTGAAGCTTTCTTT. The full variable domain, in which reference TRBV9 and TRBJ1-1 provide the parts outside the CDR3, is DSGVTQTPKHLITATGQRVTLRCSPRSGDLSVYWYQQSLDQGLQFLIQYYNGEERAKGNILERFSAQQFPDLHSELNLSSLELGDSALYFCASSVGTDTEAFFGQGTRLTVV.

On this clone: A far larger clone is only one base removed, so a read error is likely. The conserved phenylalanine or tryptophan is not found at the CDR3 terminus, so this likely reflects a read error. The rearrangement joins TRBV7-2 to TRBJ1-1, with no clear D. Germline V gene lookup returns CDR1 SGHTA and CDR2 FQGNSA. The ends were cut back, 0 bases at V and 0 bases at J, with 8 bases in the middle. CDR3 length: 15 amino acids. The CDR3 loop reads CASSLAGRLNTEAFL. DNA for the CDR3: TGTGCCAGCAGCTTAGCGGGCAGGCTGAACACTGAAGCTTTCCTT.

A single count supports this clone. Other DNA sequences within the sample encode an identical CDR3. The CDR3 spells CASSLAGSSYNEQFF. The CDR3 nucleotides read TGCGCCAGCAGCTTGGCGGGTAGCTCCTACAATGAGCAGTTCTTC. V usage is TRBV5-1 and J usage is TRBJ2-1; D remains ambiguous. Deletions cut 0 bases from V and 0 bases from J, with 7 bases between. The CDR3 is 15 amino acids. Germline CDR1 and CDR2: SGHRS and YFSETQ.

This clone was counted between two and nine times. The chain joins TRBV7-2 to TRBJ1-2; 9 bases map to TRBD1. Germline CDR1 and CDR2: SGHTA and FQGNSA. The V and J ends lost 5 bases and 4 bases, in that order; junction bases with no gene match: 17. The CDR3 covers 18 residues. CDR3 in amino acids: CASSPGTGLGLISYGYTF. The CDR3 coding sequence is TGTGCCAGCAGCCCCGGGACAGGGTTGGGTCTAATAAGCTATGGCTACACCTTC.

The rearrangement joins TRBV7-2 to TRBJ1-1; D might be TRBD1 (5 bases). The CDR3 is made up of 13 amino acids. The germline V gene has CDR1 SGHTA and CDR2 FQGNSA. V was shortened by 2 bases and J by 8 bases, with 12 bases between the two germline ends. CDR3 sequence: CASSLSVGTEAFF. The DNA for the CDR3 is TGTGCCAGCAGCTTAAGTGTGGGGACGGAAGCTTTCTTT.

This clone was counted a few times. This rearrangement joins TRBV5-1 to TRBJ2-7; D ambiguous. V shed 2 bases and J shed 0 bases, with 9 bases lying between them. CDR3 length: 14 amino acids. The germline gives CDR1 SGHRS, CDR2 YFSETQ. This CDR3 reads CASSFGRNSYEQYF. The CDR3 DNA sequence: TGCGCCAGCAGCTTCGGCAGGAACTCCTACGAGCAGTACTTC. The whole variable domain, remainder taken from reference TRBV5-1 and TRBJ2-7, is KAGVTQTPRYLIKTRGQQVTLSCSPISGHRSVSWYQQTPGQGLQFLFEYFSETQRNKGNFPGRFSGRQFSNSRSEMNVSTLELGDSALYLCASSFGRNSYEQYFGPGTRLTVT.

The chain links TRBV11-1 to TRBJ2-7, with TRBD2 identical over 7 bases. The CDR3 is 15 residues long. From germline, CDR1 is SGHAT and CDR2 FQDESV (reference sequence). J was trimmed by 0 bases and V by 4 bases; bases with no gene match: 6. The CDR3 nucleotides read TGTGCCAGCAGCTCCAAACTAGCGAGCTCCTACGAGCAGTACTTC. Translating it yields CASSSKLASSYEQYF.

In nucleotides, the CDR3 is TGCGCCAGCAGCTTGGGTGGTGTCACTGAAGCTTTCTTT. Amino acid sequence: CASSLGGVTEAFF. The chain joins TRBV5-1 to TRBJ1-1; no clear D. Germline CDR1 is SGHRS and CDR2 is YFSETQ. The CDR3 is 13 amino acids. V was clipped by 0 bases and J by 4 bases, with 7 bases between them.

This chain connects TRBV11-2 to TRBJ1-3; D gene unclear. Trimming left V 0 bases short and J 0 bases short, with 9 bases between. CDR1 and CDR2 from the germline V gene are SGHAT and FQNNGV. The CDR3 spans 16 residues. This chain's CDR3 is CASSLERAPSGNTIYF. The CDR3 DNA reads as TGTGCCAGCAGCTTAGAAAGGGCACCCTCTGGAAACACCATATATTTT.

V usage is TRBV5-1 and J usage is TRBJ2-1; 9 bases match TRBD2. V trimming: 3 bases; J trimming: 9 bases; junction bases outside the gene matches: 10. The CDR3 is 15 residues long. CDR1 and CDR2 from the germline V gene are SGHRS and YFSETQ. The CDR3: CASSYRGSGSGEQFF. The DNA of the CDR3 is TGCGCCAGCAGCTACCGGGGTAGCGGGAGTGGTGAGCAGTTCTTC.

Concerning this clone: A far larger clone is one nucleotide away, so this likely arose from a read error. The genes are TRBV7-2 and TRBJ1-5, with no clear D. The germline V gene has CDR1 SGHTA and CDR2 FQGNSA. The CDR3 loop spans 13 amino acids. Trimming left V 4 bases short and J 5 bases short, with 9 bases between. The CDR3 nucleotides are TGTGCCAGCAGCTCAGCGCCAGATCAGCCCCAGCATTTT. It is translated as CASSSAPDQPQHF. Complete variable domain (other parts from reference TRBV7-2 and TRBJ1-5): GAGVSQSPSNKVTEKGKDVELRCDPISGHTALYWYRQSLGQGLEFLIYFQGNSAPDKSGLPSDRFSAERTGGSVSTLTIQRTQQEDSAVYLCASSSAPDQPQHFGDGTRLSIL.

The rearrangement joins TRBV27 to TRBJ1-2, with D perhaps matching TRBD1 (5 bases). V lost 5 bases, J lost 4 bases, and 8 bases lay in between. From germline, CDR1 is MNHEY and CDR2 SMNVEV (reference sequence). CDR3 length: 12 residues. DNA for the CDR3: TGTGCCAGCAGTGAGCAGGGCTATGGCTACACCTTC. The encoded protein is CASSEQGYGYTF.

This chain uses TRBV11-1 with TRBJ2-2; 9 bases align to TRBD2. The V gene end was trimmed by 1 base and the J gene end by 2 bases; junction bases not matched to a gene: 5. Germline V gene lookup returns CDR1 SGHAT and CDR2 FQDESV (reference sequence). CDR3 length: 17 residues. The CDR3 loop reads CASSLGVSGSNTGELFF. CDR3 in DNA: TGTGCCAGCAGCTTAGGAGTTAGCGGGAGCAACACCGGGGAGCTGTTTTTT.

The V call is TRBV10-3, the J call TRBJ2-7, with D possibly being TRBD1 (5 bases). CDR1 ENHRY and CDR2 SYGVKD come from the germline V gene. V was clipped by 4 bases and J by 0 bases, with 13 bases between them. The CDR3 is 15 residues long. DNA of the CDR3: TGTGCCATCAGTGGAGACAGTTCCAGCTCCTACGAGCAGTACTTC. Translated: CAISGDSSSSYEQYF.

V gene TRBV28 combines with J gene TRBJ1-2, with 10 nucleotides matching TRBD1. The CDR3 loop spans 15 amino acids. V shed 7 bases, J shed 8 bases, and the junction held 13 bases outside the gene matches. Germline CDR1 and CDR2: MDHEN and SYDVKM. Written as DNA, the CDR3 is TGTGCCAGCAAGTTCCCCCAGGACAGGGGGTCCGGCTACACCTTC. As protein: CASKFPQDRGSGYTF.

Notes on this clone: This could be a read error, since a much larger clone is one nucleotide away. The V and J genes are TRBV5-1 and TRBJ2-7; 12 nucleotides align to TRBD2. The V and J ends lost 4 bases and 2 bases, in that order; junction bases with no gene match: 1. The germline V gene has CDR1 SGHRS and CDR2 YFSETQ. This CDR3 is built from 14 residues. As DNA, the CDR3 is TGCGCCAGCAGCCGGACTAGCGGGACCTACGAGCAGTACTTC. Translating it yields CASSRTSGTYEQYF.

The chain employs TRBV28 and TRBJ2-7, with D maybe TRBD1 (6 bases). The V end was cut by 3 bases, the J end by 1 base, with 13 bases between. Germline V gene lookup returns CDR1 MDHEN and CDR2 SYDVKM. There are 15 residues in the CDR3. The CDR3 loop reads CASSFLGTISYEQYF. The CDR3 nucleotides are TGTGCCAGCAGTTTCCTCGGGACAATATCCTACGAGCAGTACTTC.

This chain links TRBV27 with TRBJ1-5; no reliable D call. V was cut by 8 bases and J by 4 bases, with 12 bases left in between. The CDR3 totals 13 residues. Per germline, CDR1 MNHEY and CDR2 SMNVEV (reference sequence). CDR3 amino acids: CASSRQLNQPQHF. CDR3 coding DNA: TGTGCCAGCTCGCGTCAGTTAAATCAGCCCCAGCATTTT.

The rearrangement uses TRBV5-1 and TRBJ2-2; 8 bases map to TRBD1. The junction had 6 bases not matched to a gene; V was cut back by 4 bases and J by 4 bases. Germline V gene lookup returns CDR1 SGHRS and CDR2 YFSETQ. The CDR3 consists of 15 residues. This chain's CDR3 is CASSADRVGTGELFF. The CDR3 DNA sequence: TGCGCCAGCAGCGCGGACAGGGTTGGCACCGGGGAGCTGTTTTTT.

J is TRBJ2-1 and V is TRBV18; 15 nucleotides align to TRBD2. CDR1 and CDR2 from the germline V gene are KGHSH and LQKENI. The V gene end was trimmed by 3 bases and the J gene end by 9 bases; junction bases not matched to a gene: 6. The CDR3 length is 16 residues. CDR3 DNA sequence: TGTGCCAGCTCACCGGGACTAGCGGGAGGTGCGGGTGAGCAGTTCTTC. Translation: CASSPGLAGGAGEQFF.

This sequence joins TRBV4-3 and TRBJ2-5, with TRBD1 as a possible D gene (5 bases). CDR1 is LGHNA, CDR2 YSLEER, per germline. V was trimmed by 2 bases and J by 1 base, leaving 11 bases between them. The CDR3 covers 15 residues. DNA for the CDR3: TGCGCCAGCAGCCAATCGGCCAGGGTCCAAGAGACCCAGTACTTC. Its protein product is CASSQSARVQETQYF.

This sequence joins TRBV7-8 and TRBJ2-3, with a possible D match to TRBD2 (6 bases). Looked up from germline, CDR1 is SGHVS and CDR2 is FQNEAQ. The CDR3 sequence is 14 residues long. V lost 0 bases, J lost 3 bases, and 7 bases lay in between. The CDR3 sequence is CASSLARETDTQYF. The CDR3, as DNA: TGTGCCAGCAGCTTAGCTCGGGAGACAGATACGCAGTATTTT.

This clone appeared once. The rearrangement links TRBV19 to TRBJ1-1, with D unclear. Germline lookup yields CDR1 LNHDA and CDR2 SQIVND (reference sequence). The V and J ends lost 4 bases and 3 bases respectively, with 12 bases between them. The CDR3 runs to 14 residues. DNA of the CDR3: TGTGCCAGTAGTAAGGGCTACGGTTACACTGAAGCTTTCTTT. It codes for CASSKGYGYTEAFF.

The chain carries TRBV6-4 and TRBJ2-1, with a possible D match to TRBD2 (5 bases). Trimming left V 4 bases short and J 4 bases short, with 11 bases between. The CDR3 is 14 amino acids. Germline V gene data show CDR1 as MRHNA and CDR2 as SNTAGT. CDR3 sequence reads: CASSATRQYNEQFF. The CDR3 bases are TGTGCCAGCAGTGCCACTAGGCAATACAATGAGCAGTTCTTC.

V and J are TRBV10-3 and TRBJ2-6; D unresolved. With 3 bases removed from V and 0 bases from J, the gap between germline ends came to 3 bases. Per the germline V gene, CDR1 is ENHRY and CDR2 is SYGVKD. The CDR3 sequence is 14 residues long. DNA of the CDR3: TGTGCCATCAGTGACCGCTCTGGGGCCAACGTCCTGACTTTC. This encodes CAISDRSGANVLTF.

The chain employs TRBV6-5 and TRBJ2-5; perhaps TRBD1 as D (7 bases). This CDR3 comprises 13 residues. Trimming shortened V by 5 bases and J by 4 bases, and 11 bases separated the two germline ends. Germline V gene lookup returns CDR1 MNHEY and CDR2 SVGAGI. DNA of the CDR3: TGTGCCAGCAGTCCAGGGGGGAGAGAGACCCAGTACTTC. It is translated as CASSPGGRETQYF.

V gene TRBV2 combines with J gene TRBJ1-1; 8 nucleotides line up with TRBD1. Germline loops: CDR1 SNHLY, CDR2 FYNNEI. J was trimmed by 8 bases and V by 3 bases; bases with no gene match: 5. CDR3 length: 13 amino acids. CDR3 loop: CASSELRQGEAFF. The CDR3 DNA reads as TGTGCCAGCAGTGAGCTCCGACAGGGGGAAGCTTTCTTT.

The V call is TRBV4-3, the J call TRBJ1-4; D is undetermined. The CDR3 totals 13 residues. The germline CDR1 and CDR2 sequences are LGHNA and YSLEER. The V and J ends lost 0 bases and 8 bases respectively, with 7 bases between them. The CDR3 here is CASSQDMGEKLFF. DNA of the CDR3: TGCGCCAGCAGCCAAGATATGGGGGAAAAACTGTTTTTT.